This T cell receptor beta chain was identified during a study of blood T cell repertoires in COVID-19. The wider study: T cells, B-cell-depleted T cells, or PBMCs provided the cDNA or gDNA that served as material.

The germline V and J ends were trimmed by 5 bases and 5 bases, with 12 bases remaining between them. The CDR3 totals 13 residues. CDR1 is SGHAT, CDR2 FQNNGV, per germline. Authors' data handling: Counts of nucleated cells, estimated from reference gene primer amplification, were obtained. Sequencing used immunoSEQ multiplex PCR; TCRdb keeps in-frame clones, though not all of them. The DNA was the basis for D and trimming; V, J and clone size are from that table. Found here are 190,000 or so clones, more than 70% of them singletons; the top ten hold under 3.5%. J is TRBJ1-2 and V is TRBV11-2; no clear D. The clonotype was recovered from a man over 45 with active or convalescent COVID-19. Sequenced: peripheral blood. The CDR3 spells CASSPIDGYGYTF. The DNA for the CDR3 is TGTGCCAGCAGCCCCATTGACGGGTATGGCTACACCTTC.